The TCR beta chain described here comes from a study of blood T cell repertoires in COVID-19. Study in general: Acute-phase and convalescent COVID-19 samples originated in the United States, Italy and Spain.

Authors' processing steps: Counts of nucleated cells, estimated from reference gene primer amplification, were obtained. Sequencing was performed with immunoSEQ multiplex PCR; in TCRdb, only in-frame clones are kept and a portion is missing. D and trimming come from the DNA, and the V and J calls and clone size come from that table. The sample records roughly 300,000 clones, more than 75% being singletons. Grouping used clinical history reported by participants in a survey and questionnaire. This TCR derives from a woman between 40 and 50 years old with acute COVID-19. The source material was PBMCs or T cells enriched from blood (not recorded which).

The CDR3 DNA sequence: TGTGCCAGCCAACAGGCAACTAATGAAAAACTGTTTTTT. Its protein product is CASQQATNEKLFF. The V call is TRBV7-9, the J call TRBJ1-4; D possibly corresponds to TRBD1 (5 bases). This CDR3 region has 13 residues. The ends were cut back, 8 bases at V and 0 bases at J, with 7 bases in the middle. Germline-derived CDR1 and CDR2 are SEHNR and FQNEAQ (reference sequence).